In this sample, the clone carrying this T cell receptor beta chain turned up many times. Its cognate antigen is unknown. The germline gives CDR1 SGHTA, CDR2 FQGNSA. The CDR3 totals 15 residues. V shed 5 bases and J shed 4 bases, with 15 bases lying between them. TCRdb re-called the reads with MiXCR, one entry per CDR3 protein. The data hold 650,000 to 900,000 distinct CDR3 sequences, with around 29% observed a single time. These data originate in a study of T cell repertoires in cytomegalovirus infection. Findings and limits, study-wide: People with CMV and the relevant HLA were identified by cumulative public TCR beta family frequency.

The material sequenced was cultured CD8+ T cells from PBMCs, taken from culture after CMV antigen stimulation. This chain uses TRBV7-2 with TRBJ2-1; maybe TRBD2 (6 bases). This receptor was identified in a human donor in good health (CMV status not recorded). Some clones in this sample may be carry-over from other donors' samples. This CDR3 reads CASSPARDLYNEQFF. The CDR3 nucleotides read TGTGCCAGCAGCCCAGCCCGGGACTTATACAATGAGCAGTTCTTC. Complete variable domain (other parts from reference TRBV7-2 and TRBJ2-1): GAGVSQSPSNKVTEKGKDVELRCDPISGHTALYWYRQSLGQGLEFLIYFQGNSAPDKSGLPSDRFSAERTGGSVSTLTIQRTQQEDSAVYLCASSPARDLYNEQFFGPGTRLTVL.